The T cell receptor (beta chain) under discussion was sequenced for a study of T cells in Graves' hyperthyroidism and ophthalmopathy. The CDR3 regions of TCR beta were amplified from RNA transcripts. RT-PCR in the first round (using the HTBI primer set) targeted the TCR CDR3. TCRdb itself ran the multiplex PCR reads through MiXCR, one entry per CDR3 protein. The repertoire has 500,000 to 800,000 distinct CDR3 sequences, about 45% of them found once; the top ten carry under 8.5%. Between the trimmed V and J ends, which lost 6 bases and 5 bases, there was a span of 13 bases. The CDR3 consists of 13 residues. CDR1 and CDR2 from the germline V gene are SGHVS and FQNEAQ. This clonotype has a single count.

The sample was peripheral blood or thyroid tissue (not recorded which). The chain uses TRBV7-8 and TRBJ2-5; no clear D. This receptor was taken from an adult man with Graves' disease, either hyperthyroidism or ophthalmopathy (not recorded which). The DNA of the CDR3 is TGTGCCAGCAGTTCGACCGCCTCGGAGACCCAGTACTTC. Translation: CASSSTASETQYF.